These 20 T cell receptor beta chains came from one sample sequenced in a study of tumor and adjacent non-tumor tissue in lung cancer. The template was RNA from unsorted bulk tissue. Three rounds of nested PCR, following a modified ARM-PCR protocol, produced the TCRbeta library. From the multiplex PCR reads, TCRdb called clonotypes with MiXCR, one entry per CDR3 protein. The data contain under 150,000 distinct CDR3 sequences, 66% of them seen just once; the ten biggest clones take up 15% to 20%. Sequenced sample: lung tumor tissue. These receptors originate from a man in his sixties with small cell lung cancer.

This clonotype was observed a handful of times. CDR3: CSASMGLRYEQYF. CDR3 DNA sequence: TGCAGTGCCAGCATGGGGCTTAGGTACGAGCAGTACTTC. The J gene is TRBJ2-7, the V gene TRBV20-1; perhaps TRBD1 as D (5 bases). The CDR3 is made up of 13 amino acids. Germline values: CDR1 DFQATT, CDR2 SNEGSKA (reference sequence). Between the trimmed V and J ends, which lost 6 bases and 4 bases, there was a span of 16 bases.

The chain recombines TRBV13 with TRBJ2-1; TRBD2 aligns across 12 bases. J lost 8 bases, V lost 5 bases, and 10 bases had no gene match. Germline V CDR1 and CDR2: PRHDT, FYEKMQ (reference sequence). The CDR3 has 16 residues. This chain's CDR3 is CASSLGLGLAGHEQFF. As DNA, the CDR3 is TGTGCCAGCAGCCTGGGACTGGGACTAGCGGGCCATGAGCAGTTCTTC.

The sample holds one count of this clonotype. J is TRBJ2-5 and V is TRBV11-2; D gene unclear. V was cut by 5 bases and J by 14 bases, with 18 bases left in between. Germline values: CDR1 SGHAT, CDR2 FQNNGV. The CDR3 loop spans 12 amino acids. CDR3 residues: CASSVTGAQEYF. CDR3 in DNA: TGTGCCAGCAGCGTAACCGGCGCACAAGAATACTTC.

This clonotype was seen only once. Mismatch with germline at one junction end may stem from a read error. The chain carries TRBV11-2 and TRBJ1-6; D is unclear. This CDR3 has 14 amino acids. The germline V gene encodes CDR1 SGHAT and CDR2 FQNNGV. CDR3 in amino acids: CASSSYTGGSPLQF. The CDR3 DNA reads as TGTGCCAGCAGCTCCTACACGGGAGGATCACCCCTCCAATTT.

Regarding this clonotype: One end of the junction is discordant with germline, which a read error may explain. The chain is built from TRBV11-2 and TRBJ2-7; tentatively, D is TRBD1 or TRBD2 (5 bases each). CDR1 and CDR2 (germline): SGHAT, FQNNGV. The CDR3 runs 13 residues. Here the CDR3 reads CVSSPLGVHEHYF. CDR3 DNA sequence: TGTGTCAGCAGTCCGCTGGGGGTCCACGAGCACTACTTC.

A note on this clonotype: Given a much more abundant clone one base away, this may be a read error. This chain links TRBV5-1 with TRBJ2-1, with D maybe TRBD1 (6 bases). Germline loops: CDR1 SGHRS, CDR2 YFSETQ. The CDR3 covers 15 residues. The CDR3 region is CASNLGASSYNEQFF. In nucleotides, the CDR3 is TGCGCCAGCAACTTGGGGGCTAGCTCCTACAATGAGCAGTTCTTC.

Details on this clonotype: Given a much more abundant clone one base away, this may be a read error. The chain joins TRBV4-2 to TRBJ1-1; D is unresolved. The CDR3 consists of 14 residues. Germline CDR1 LGHNA, CDR2 YNFKEQ. The CDR3 here is CASSSMGTNTEALF. In DNA, the CDR3 is TGTGCCAGCAGCTCGATGGGTACAAACACTGAAGCTCTCTTT.

About this clonotype: The junction shows a germline mismatch at one end, possibly a read error. The V and J genes are TRBV20-1 and TRBJ2-1; 7 bases line up with TRBD1. The CDR3 has 12 residues. The germline V gene has CDR1 DFQATT and CDR2 SNEGSKA (reference sequence). Written as DNA, the CDR3 is TGCAGTGCTAGGGGACAGTTAGCTGAGCAATTCTTC. This gives the protein CSARGQLAEQFF.

As to this clonotype: Given the absence of the conserved phenylalanine or tryptophan at the CDR3 end, a read error is likely. The chain recombines TRBV6-9 with TRBJ2-3; D is ambiguous. CDR3 size: 16 residues. Germline V gene data show CDR1 as MNHGY and CDR2 as SVAAGI. The CDR3 sequence: CAGSYSMATGTDTQYS. In DNA form, the CDR3 reads TGTGCCGGCAGTTACTCGATGGCCACCGGCACAGATACGCAGTATTCT.

This clonotype has more than one count but fewer than ten. The chain couples TRBV11-3 to TRBJ2-5; D not resolved. With 7 bases removed from V and 7 bases from J, the gap between germline ends came to 13 bases. The CDR3 runs 12 residues. The germline gives CDR1 SGHNT, CDR2 YENEEA. The CDR3 is CASNRSPGTQYF. The CDR3 coding sequence is TGTGCCAGCAACCGCTCTCCAGGGACCCAGTACTTC.

The chain combines TRBV11-3 with TRBJ2-2; D remains unclear. This CDR3 spans 17 amino acids. Germline assignment: CDR1 SGHNT and CDR2 YENEEA. V was cut by 5 bases and J by 3 bases, with 19 bases left in between. The chain's CDR3 is CASSPSRSTDYTGELFF. The CDR3 DNA is TGTGCCAGCAGCCCGAGTAGATCCACAGACTACACCGGGGAGCTGTTTTTT.

This chain joins TRBV6-6 and TRBJ2-7; D is perhaps TRBD1 (8 bases). CDR3 size: 14 residues. Germline V CDR1 and CDR2: MNHNY, SVGAGI (reference sequence). CDR3 bases: TGTGTCACCGGGGAAGACAGGGGAGGGTACGAGCAGTACTTC. It specifies CVTGEDRGGYEQYF.

The chain is built from TRBV5-1 and TRBJ2-3, with 14 bases that match TRBD2. This CDR3 region has 17 residues. Trimming at V came to 4 bases and at J to 3 bases, leaving 7 bases not matched to a gene. Germline CDR1 SGHRS, CDR2 YFSETQ. CDR3 DNA: TGCGCCAGCAGCACGGGACTAGCGGGAGTGGGGACAGATACGCAGTATTTT. Its translation is CASSTGLAGVGTDTQYF.

A word on this clonotype: A much larger clone differs by one base, so this may be a read error. The rearrangement links TRBV20-1 to TRBJ2-1, with 8 bases identical to TRBD1. Germline V gene sequence: CDR1 DFQATT, CDR2 SNEGSKA (reference sequence). With 6 bases clipped from V and 4 bases from J, the junction kept 14 bases outside the gene matches. The CDR3 sequence is 16 residues long. The CDR3 reads CSATGMGQVTYNEQFF. In DNA, the CDR3 is TGCAGTGCCACTGGGATGGGACAGGTAACTTACAATGAGCAGTTCTTC.

V gene TRBV11-2 combines with J gene TRBJ2-3; 9 nucleotides align to TRBD2. The junction had 12 bases not matched to a gene; V was cut back by 6 bases and J by 2 bases. The CDR3 is 17 residues long. Germline V gene sequence: CDR1 SGHAT, CDR2 FQNNGV. The CDR3 spells CASRRTFIAGVTDTQYF. CDR3 sequence (DNA): TGTGCCAGCAGACGTACATTCATAGCGGGAGTCACAGATACGCAGTATTTT.

This clonotype was observed a few times. This rearrangement joins TRBV29-1 to TRBJ2-5, with TRBD1 matching over 7 bases. V dropped 7 bases and J dropped 5; count of bases not matched to a gene: 16. CDR3 length: 15 residues. Germline assignment: CDR1 SQVTM and CDR2 ANQGSEA. DNA for the CDR3: TGCAGCGCAGGGGACAGCAATAACAGGAGGGAGACCCAGTACTTC. Protein: CSAGDSNNRRETQYF.

Notes on this clonotype: Given the absence of the conserved phenylalanine or tryptophan at the CDR3 end, a read error is likely. The DNA is left out, because the CDR3 cannot be placed on it with certainty; the CDR3 is given as TCRdb lists it. The V and J genes are TRBV6-1 and TRBJ1-1. The germline V gene has CDR1 MNHNS and CDR2 SASEGT. A total of 13 residues make up the CDR3, ends included. Here the CDR3 reads CASNFNDLTEVFI.

This chain joins TRBV20-1 and TRBJ2-1; D is possibly TRBD1 or TRBD2 (5 bases each). V was shortened by 3 bases and J by 0 bases, with 24 bases between the two germline ends. The CDR3 length is 19 residues. Germline CDR1 is DFQATT and CDR2 is SNEGSKA (reference sequence). CDR3 region: CSARVGTPGRLSSYNEQFF. The CDR3, as DNA: TGCAGTGCTAGGGTTGGGACCCCCGGCCGACTGAGCTCCTACAATGAGCAGTTCTTC.

This clonotype was seen more than once but under ten times. Since a much larger clone is just one base distant, this may be a read error. The gene calls are TRBV12-3 or TRBV12-4 and TRBJ2-1; 10 bases match TRBD2. CDR3 size: 15 residues. The CDR3: CANSSLTSGLNEQFF. The CDR3 nucleotides read TGTGCCAACAGTTCGTTGACTAGCGGGTTGAATGAGCAGTTCTTC.

This clonotype was found a few times. The chain employs TRBV6-6 and TRBJ2-7, with 9 bases aligning to TRBD1. Trimming at V came to 5 bases and at J to 5 bases, leaving 10 bases not matched to a gene. The CDR3 runs to 15 residues. Germline assignment: CDR1 MNHNY and CDR2 SVGAGI (reference sequence). CDR3 bases: TGTGCCAGCAGTACCGGACAGGGGATGATCGACGAGCAGTACTTC. Its protein product is CASSTGQGMIDEQYF.